Each of the 31 T cell receptor beta chains below was sequenced from the same sample in a study of shared clonotypes between healthy human individuals. TCRdb's copy holds only in-frame clones and misses some; the assay was immunoSEQ multiplex PCR. Among 600,000 to 750,000 clones listed, 55% to 75% were seen once. Sequencing input: memory CD4+ T cells sorted from blood. Subset described: CD45RA-negative fraction. The receptor source for this set is a woman in her thirties in good health.

The chain carries TRBV5-1 and TRBJ2-7; 7 nucleotides align to TRBD1. Germline loops: CDR1 SGHRS, CDR2 YFSETQ. V lost 0 bases and J lost 6; bases outside the gene matches: 12. The CDR3 runs 16 residues. CDR3 region: CASSLGSGTAPSEQYF. In DNA form, the CDR3 reads TGCGCCAGCAGCTTGGGCTCCGGGACAGCACCGTCCGAGCAGTACTTC.

This chain uses TRBV19 with TRBJ1-1; tentative D call: TRBD1 (6 bases). From germline, CDR1 is LNHDA and CDR2 SQIVND (reference sequence). V was cut by 10 bases and J by 0 bases, with 9 bases left in between. The CDR3 spans 12 residues. In DNA, the CDR3 is TGTGCCATCCAGGGGATGAACACTGAAGCTTTCTTT. Residues: CAIQGMNTEAFF.

This clone was picked up one time. Other DNA sequences within the sample encode an identical CDR3. The chain recombines TRBV5-1 with TRBJ2-2, with a possible D match to TRBD1 (7 bases). From germline, CDR1 is SGHRS and CDR2 YFSETQ. This CDR3 comprises 16 residues. Trimming left V 0 bases short and J 4 bases short, with 13 bases between. DNA for the CDR3: TGCGCCAGCAGCTTGGCCGGGCAGGGGGGCACCGGGGAGCTGTTTTTT. Translated: CASSLAGQGGTGELFF.

The chain joins TRBV2 to TRBJ1-1, with D unclear. V lost 6 bases to trimming and J lost 2 bases, with 13 bases between them. The germline gives CDR1 SNHLY, CDR2 FYNNEI. The CDR3 spans 14 residues. For the CDR3, the DNA is TGTGCCAGCAGCCGGGAAAGAAGAAACACTGAAGCTTTCTTT. Amino acids: CASSRERRNTEAFF.

This sequence joins TRBV4-1 and TRBJ2-3; TRBD2 agrees at 10 bases. Trimming at V came to 1 base and at J to 4 bases, leaving 5 bases not matched to a gene. Germline lookup yields CDR1 MGHRA and CDR2 YSYEKL. The CDR3 runs 16 residues. CDR3 nucleotide sequence: TGCGCCAGCAGCCAAGCCGGGACTAGCGATTCAGATACGCAGTATTTT. Its protein is CASSQAGTSDSDTQYF.

The chain employs TRBV6-5 and TRBJ1-5; D perhaps matches TRBD1 (5 bases). The CDR3 runs 16 residues. Trimming left V 0 bases short and J 6 bases short, with 15 bases between. Per germline, CDR1 MNHEY and CDR2 SVGAGI. The CDR3 loop is CASSYSGPGLFQPQHF. DNA for the CDR3: TGTGCCAGCAGTTACTCAGGGCCAGGGCTTTTTCAGCCCCAGCATTTT.

Worth noting for this clone: Other DNA sequences within the sample encode an identical CDR3. The chain employs TRBV5-1 and TRBJ2-2; D unclear. V lost 0 bases and J lost 2, with 5 bases in between. Germline V gene data show CDR1 as SGHRS and CDR2 as YFSETQ. The CDR3 has 14 amino acids. This CDR3 is CASSLDGNTGELFF. In nucleotides, the CDR3 is TGCGCCAGCAGCTTGGATGGAAACACCGGGGAGCTGTTTTTT.

V and J are TRBV5-4 and TRBJ2-1, with 8 bases lining up with TRBD2. The CDR3 covers 15 residues. Germline CDR1 reads SGHNT; CDR2 reads YYREEE (reference sequence). Trimming cost V 3 bases and J 5 bases; bases outside gene matches: 7. CDR3 residues: CASSYKRELHNEQFF. The DNA for the CDR3 is TGTGCCAGCAGCTACAAGCGGGAGTTACACAATGAGCAGTTCTTC.

Concerning this clone: Other DNA sequences from this sample encode an identical CDR3 as well. The CDR3 DNA is TGTGCCAGCAGCTTATTGGCACTTACCTACAATGAGCAGTTCTTC. It codes for CASSLLALTYNEQFF. The chain combines TRBV7-2 with TRBJ2-1, with D unresolved. The length of the CDR3 is 15 residues. CDR1 SGHTA and CDR2 FQGNSA come from the germline V gene. Trimming cost V 2 bases and J 2 bases, with 10 bases left between them.

V and J are TRBV5-1 and TRBJ1-2, with 9 bases identical to TRBD1. Germline V gene data show CDR1 as SGHRS and CDR2 as YFSETQ. The CDR3 runs to 14 residues. V lost 1 base, J lost 7 bases, and 5 bases stayed unmatched. In DNA form, the CDR3 reads TGCGCCAGCAGCTTGACAGGGGGCGCGGGTGGCTACACCTTC. Protein sequence: CASSLTGGAGGYTF.

The V call is TRBV5-8, the J call TRBJ2-1; the match to TRBD2 covers 12 bases. The length of the CDR3 is 13 residues. V was clipped by 4 bases and J by 16 bases; unmatched bases: 9. CDR1 SGHTS and CDR2 YDEGEE come from the germline V gene. The CDR3 reads CASSRGLAGPAFF. In nucleotides, the CDR3 is TGTGCCAGCAGCCGCGGACTAGCGGGGCCCGCCTTCTTC.

Turning to this clone: In the same sample, other DNA sequences code for this CDR3. This chain links TRBV9 with TRBJ2-3; D unclear. V lost 0 bases and J lost 2, with 7 bases in between. The CDR3 contains 14 residues. Germline lookup yields CDR1 SGDLS and CDR2 YYNGEE. CDR3 coding DNA: TGTGCCAGCAGCGTAGGGACCCCCACAGATACGCAGTATTTT. Amino acid sequence: CASSVGTPTDTQYF.

In this sample, this clone turned up a few times. The V and J genes are TRBV19 and TRBJ2-6; no firm D call. Looked up from germline, CDR1 is LNHDA and CDR2 is SQIVND (reference sequence). V lost 4 bases and J 0 bases, leaving 10 bases between the germline ends. This CDR3 is 16 amino acids long. In DNA form, the CDR3 reads TGTGCCAGTAGTAACCGGAAGAGCTCTGGGGCCAACGTCCTGACTTTC. It encodes CASSNRKSSGANVLTF.

This chain connects TRBV7-8 to TRBJ2-7; 10 nucleotides line up with TRBD2. Germline-derived CDR1 and CDR2 are SGHVS and FQNEAQ. J gave up 1 base and V 5 bases, and 8 bases lay outside the gene matches. The CDR3 runs 16 residues. The CDR3 DNA follows: TGTGCCAGCAGCAAGCGGGAGGGGCTGTGGTCCTACGAGCAGTACTTC. Its protein product is CASSKREGLWSYEQYF.

V and J are TRBV6-4 and TRBJ2-7; tentative D call: TRBD2 (6 bases). This CDR3 spans 14 amino acids. V was cut by 6 bases and J by 9 bases, with 21 bases left in between. The germline gives CDR1 MRHNA, CDR2 SNTAGT. The CDR3 loop reads CASSQTSFQGSQYF. DNA for the CDR3: TGTGCCAGCAGCCAAACTAGCTTCCAAGGGTCGCAGTACTTC.

This chain connects TRBV30 to TRBJ1-4, with D unclear. Germline loops: CDR1 GTSNPN, CDR2 SVGIG (reference sequence). The length of the CDR3 is 15 residues. The V end lost 2 bases, the J end lost 0 bases, and 10 bases lay between the germline ends. The CDR3 DNA is TGTGCCTGGAGTATCTACAGTGCAACTAATGAAAAACTGTTTTTT. Translating it yields CAWSIYSATNEKLFF. Combining the CDR3 with reference TRBV30 and TRBJ1-4 gives the whole variable domain SQTIHQWPATLVQPVGSPLSLECTVEGTSNPNLYWYRQAAGRGLQLLFYSVGIGQISSEVPQNLSASRPQDRQFILSSKKLLLSDSGFYLCAWSIYSATNEKLFFGSGTQLSVL.

V usage is TRBV5-3 and J usage is TRBJ1-5, with TRBD1 matching 8 bases. TRBV5-3 is known as an ORF, though its function is uncertain. The CDR3 loop spans 14 amino acids. V lost 8 bases, J lost 0 bases, and 4 bases stayed unmatched. The CDR3 reads CARTQGVSNQPQHF. As DNA, the CDR3 is TGTGCCAGGACACAGGGGGTTAGCAATCAGCCCCAGCATTTT.

The chain employs TRBV18 and TRBJ1-1; no definite D call. The germline CDR1 and CDR2 sequences are KGHSH and LQKENI. This CDR3 contains 16 residues. Trimming took 0 bases from V and 4 from J, leaving 15 bases between them. The CDR3 DNA is TGTGCCAGCTCACCACCGCTTGGGGTCGGCGGCACTGAAGCTTTCTTT. As protein: CASSPPLGVGGTEAFF.

The gene calls are TRBV4-1 and TRBJ1-1; D possibly corresponds to TRBD1 (6 bases). V was trimmed by 3 bases and J by 4 bases, leaving 27 bases between them. The CDR3 contains 19 residues. Looked up from germline, CDR1 is MGHRA and CDR2 is YSYEKL. The DNA for the CDR3 is TGCGCCAGCAGCCATCGGTCTCGGTACAGGGCCCAGATGGCCACTGAAGCTTTCTTT. Translation gives CASSHRSRYRAQMATEAFF.

V is TRBV29-1 and J is TRBJ2-5; 8 bases match TRBD1. V lost 3 bases to trimming and J lost 4 bases; unmatched junction nucleotides: 7. Germline V gives CDR1 SQVTM, CDR2 ANQGSEA. The CDR3 spans 14 residues. The CDR3 bases are TGCAGCGTTGATACGGCGACAGGGGTAGAGACCCAGTACTTC. It yields the protein CSVDTATGVETQYF.

The chain couples TRBV2 to TRBJ2-7, with 11 positions matching TRBD2. Unmatched junction bases numbered 5, after V lost 4 bases and J lost 0 bases. The germline CDR1 and CDR2 sequences are SNHLY and FYNNEI. There are 16 residues in the CDR3. The CDR3 nucleotides read TGTGCCAGCAGTGCCGATAGCGGGAGGGCCTCCTACGAGCAGTACTTC. As protein: CASSADSGRASYEQYF. Together with reference TRBV2 and TRBJ2-7, the CDR3 gives the full variable domain: EPEVTQTPSHQVTQMGQEVILRCVPISNHLYFYWYRQILGQKVEFLVSFYNNEISEKSEIFDDQFSVERPDGSNFTLKIRSTKLEDSAMYFCASSADSGRASYEQYFGPGTRLTVT.

V is TRBV2 and J is TRBJ2-2; possibly TRBD2 for D (6 bases). Germline V gene lookup returns CDR1 SNHLY and CDR2 FYNNEI. The CDR3 totals 16 residues. The V end was cut by 4 bases, the J end by 5 bases, with 17 bases between. The CDR3, as DNA: TGTGCCAGCAGTGGGACCCGGGGGAGTGGGACCGGGGAGCTGTTTTTT. This translates into CASSGTRGSGTGELFF.

The rearrangement joins TRBV5-1 to TRBJ2-5; TRBD1 aligns across 12 bases. Germline CDR1 reads SGHRS; CDR2 reads YFSETQ. V lost 2 bases and J lost 5; bases outside the gene matches: 4. CDR3 length equals 15 residues. The CDR3 here is CASSFGDRGHETQYF. DNA of the CDR3: TGCGCCAGCAGCTTCGGGGACAGGGGGCATGAGACCCAGTACTTC.

Worth noting for this clone: The same CDR3 can be traced to other DNA sequences in this sample. V gene TRBV19 combines with J gene TRBJ1-2; D ambiguous. CDR1 is LNHDA, CDR2 SQIVND, per germline (reference sequence). There are 12 residues in the CDR3. V was trimmed by 1 base and J by 7 bases, leaving 7 bases between them. CDR3 region: CASSIGWSGYTF. The DNA for the CDR3 is TGTGCCAGTAGTATAGGGTGGAGTGGCTACACCTTC.

The V gene is TRBV28, the J gene TRBJ1-2; D possibly corresponds to TRBD1 (5 bases). Trimming pared 8 bases from V and 6 bases from J, leaving 25 bases between. The germline V gene encodes CDR1 MDHEN and CDR2 SYDVKM. The CDR3 length is 16 residues. For the CDR3, the DNA is TGTGCCAGCGGCGCTCTGGGGGGAGGGGAAGGGAATGGCTACACCTTC. Translating it yields CASGALGGGEGNGYTF.

The gene calls are TRBV29-1 and TRBJ1-5; maybe TRBD1 (6 bases). Germline CDR1 and CDR2: SQVTM and ANQGSEA. This CDR3 comprises 13 residues. The germline V and J ends were trimmed by 6 bases and 7 bases, with 16 bases remaining between them. CDR3 sequence: CSVALGAGQPQHF. DNA of the CDR3: TGCAGCGTGGCCTTGGGGGCAGGCCAGCCCCAGCATTTT.

The rearrangement uses TRBV5-1 and TRBJ2-3, with D unresolved. Per the germline V gene, CDR1 is SGHRS and CDR2 is YFSETQ. V shed 7 bases and J shed 4 bases, with 7 bases lying between them. The CDR3 totals 11 residues. CDR3 sequence (DNA): TGCGCCAGCCGTAGTGCAGATACGCAGTATTTT. Translating gives CASRSADTQYF.

CDR3 sequence (DNA): TGCGCCAGCAGGGTGGTGGCAGGGTCGAACACTGAAGCTTTCTTT. Amino acid sequence: CASRVVAGSNTEAFF. The V call is TRBV5-1, the J call TRBJ1-1, with a weak D call TRBD1 (5 bases). Trimming pared 5 bases from V and 1 base from J, leaving 15 bases between. Germline lookup yields CDR1 SGHRS and CDR2 YFSETQ. This CDR3 is built from 15 residues.

The chain couples TRBV10-3 to TRBJ2-7, with TRBD1 as a possible D gene (5 bases). Germline V CDR1 and CDR2: ENHRY, SYGVKD. Trimming removed 0 bases at V and 7 bases at J, with 16 bases between. The CDR3 length is 15 residues. The DNA for the CDR3 is TGTGCCATCAGTGAGTCCAGTACTTGGGGCGGTGAGCAGTACTTC. Protein sequence: CAISESSTWGGEQYF.

V gene TRBV7-2 combines with J gene TRBJ2-1; 9 bases match TRBD1. Germline V CDR1 and CDR2: SGHTA, FQGNSA. The CDR3 is made up of 16 amino acids. With 4 bases clipped from V and 6 bases from J, the junction kept 10 bases outside the gene matches. The CDR3: CASSWPGTGSSNEQFF. The CDR3 nucleotides read TGTGCCAGCAGCTGGCCCGGGACAGGGTCGAGCAATGAGCAGTTCTTC.

Regarding this clone: Other DNA sequences in the same sample also yield this CDR3. This chain joins TRBV6-1 and TRBJ1-2, with D maybe TRBD1 (6 bases). Trimming stripped 1 base from V and 7 bases from J, with 10 bases between. Germline values: CDR1 MNHNS, CDR2 SASEGT. CDR3 length: 13 residues. The DNA of the CDR3 is TGTGCCAGCAGTGAAGAGCAGGGGAGTGGCTACACCTTC. This codes for CASSEEQGSGYTF.